The 6 T cell receptor beta chains given below trace back to one sample, sequenced in a study of control samples from healthy donors and cancer patients. The table came from immunoSEQ multiplex PCR; TCRdb's copy has only in-frame clones and leaves some out. The table lists about 98,000 clones, roughly three quarters of them singletons. Sequenced sample: blood. The receptors originated from a woman aged 30 to 39 in good health.

The J gene is TRBJ2-5, the V gene TRBV4-3; no reliable D call. Per germline, CDR1 LGHNA and CDR2 YSLEER. The CDR3 is 13 residues long. Trimming removed 1 base from V and 5 bases from J, with 8 bases in between. As DNA, the CDR3 is TGCGCCAGCAGCCAAGGGCTGGTGGAGACCCAGTACTTC. This translates into CASSQGLVETQYF.

CDR3 residues: CASSAGATQYF. CDR3 in DNA: TGTGCCAGCAGCGCCGGGGCGACCCAGTACTTC. This chain links TRBV7-9 with TRBJ2-5, with D possibly being TRBD1 or TRBD2 (5 bases each). V shed 5 bases and J shed 7 bases, with 8 bases lying between them. The CDR3 loop spans 11 amino acids. Looked up from germline, CDR1 is SEHNR and CDR2 is FQNEAQ (reference sequence).

This clone was recorded once. The chain has TRBV20-1 and TRBJ2-6; D perhaps matches TRBD1 (6 bases). This CDR3 spans 17 amino acids. Germline loops: CDR1 DFQATT, CDR2 SNEGSKA (reference sequence). V lost 3 bases to trimming and J lost 0 bases, with 15 bases between them. For the CDR3, the DNA is TGCAGTGCTAGTGTGGGGGCCCCCTACTCTGGGGCCAACGTCCTGACTTTC. It is translated as CSASVGAPYSGANVLTF.

This sequence joins TRBV7-8 and TRBJ2-3, with no clear D. The CDR3 runs to 14 residues. The V gene's germline CDR1 is SGHVS and CDR2 FQNEAQ. V shed 3 bases and J shed 4 bases, with 11 bases lying between them. The DNA of the CDR3 is TGTGCCAGCAGCTTGGGCCGGGCCGCAGATACGCAGTATTTT. Translated, it gives CASSLGRAADTQYF. Looking up the rest from reference TRBV7-8 and TRBJ2-3 gives the full variable domain: GAGVSQSPRYKVAKRGQDVALRCDPISGHVSLFWYQQALGQGPEFLTYFQNEAQLDKSGLPSDRFFAERPEGSVSTLKIQRTQQEDSAVYLCASSLGRAADTQYFGPGTRLTVL.

The chain couples TRBV5-4 to TRBJ2-3, with a tentative D call TRBD2 (5 bases). V lost 0 bases and J 2 bases, leaving 10 bases between the germline ends. This CDR3 contains 15 residues. Germline CDR1 and CDR2: SGHNT and YYREEE (reference sequence). CDR3 sequence reads: CASSLAPAVTDTQYF. The CDR3 nucleotides are TGTGCCAGCAGCTTGGCCCCAGCGGTCACAGATACGCAGTATTTT.

This chain links TRBV7-3 with TRBJ2-7; weak D call: TRBD2 (5 bases). Germline V gene lookup returns CDR1 SGHTA and CDR2 FQGTGA. V lost 0 bases to trimming and J lost 3 bases, with 9 bases between them. CDR3 size: 14 residues. The CDR3: CASSLTGASYEQYF. The CDR3 DNA sequence: TGTGCCAGCAGCTTAACGGGAGCAAGCTACGAGCAGTACTTC.